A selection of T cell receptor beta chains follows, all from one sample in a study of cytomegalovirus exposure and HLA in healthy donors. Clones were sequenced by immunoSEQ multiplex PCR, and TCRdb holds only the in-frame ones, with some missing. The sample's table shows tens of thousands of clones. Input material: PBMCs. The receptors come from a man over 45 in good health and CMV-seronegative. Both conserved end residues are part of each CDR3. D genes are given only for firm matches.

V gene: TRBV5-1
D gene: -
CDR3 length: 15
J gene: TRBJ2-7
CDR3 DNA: TGCGCCAGCAGCCCGTGGGTGGCTAATCGGGGCGAGCAGTACTTC
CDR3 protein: CASSPWVANRGEQYF

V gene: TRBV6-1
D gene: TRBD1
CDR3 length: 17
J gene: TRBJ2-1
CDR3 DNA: TGTGCCAGCAGTGACAGGGACAGACGGACCTCCTACAATGAGCAGTTCTTC
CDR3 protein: CASSDRDRRTSYNEQFF

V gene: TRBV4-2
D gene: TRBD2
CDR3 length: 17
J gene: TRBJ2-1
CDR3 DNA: TGTGCCAGCAGCCACGGATTCGCGGGGGGTTCCTACAATGAGCAGTTCTTC
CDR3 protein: CASSHGFAGGSYNEQFF

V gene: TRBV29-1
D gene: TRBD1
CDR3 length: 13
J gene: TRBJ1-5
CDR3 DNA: TGCAGCGTTGTAACAGGGGGAAATCAGCCCCAGCATTTT
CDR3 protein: CSVVTGGNQPQHF

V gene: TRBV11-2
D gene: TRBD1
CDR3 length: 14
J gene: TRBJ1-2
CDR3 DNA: TGTGCCAGCAGCCCTACGACAGGGAACTATGGCTACACCTTC
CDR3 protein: CASSPTTGNYGYTF

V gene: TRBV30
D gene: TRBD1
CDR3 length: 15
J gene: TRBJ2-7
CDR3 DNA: TGTGCCTGGAGGGACCTGGACAGGGTGATTAGCGAGCAGTACTTC
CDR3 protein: CAWRDLDRVISEQYF

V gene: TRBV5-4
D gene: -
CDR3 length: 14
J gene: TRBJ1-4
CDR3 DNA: TGTGCCAGCAGCCATGATGGCAGTAATGAAAAACTGTTTTTT
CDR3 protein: CASSHDGSNEKLFF

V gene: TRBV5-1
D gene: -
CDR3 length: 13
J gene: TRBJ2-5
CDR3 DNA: TGCGCCAGCAGCTCCGGAGGTGCCGAGACCCAGTACTTC
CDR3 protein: CASSSGGAETQYF

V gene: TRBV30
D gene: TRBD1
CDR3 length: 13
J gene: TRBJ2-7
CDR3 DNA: TGTGCCTGGGGGACAGGGTTTTCCTACGAGCAGTACTTC
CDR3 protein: CAWGTGFSYEQYF

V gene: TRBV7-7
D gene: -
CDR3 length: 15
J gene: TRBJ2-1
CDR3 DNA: TGTGCTAGCAGCTCCGGGACTGGAGGATACAATGAGCAGTTCTTC
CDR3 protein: CASSSGTGGYNEQFF

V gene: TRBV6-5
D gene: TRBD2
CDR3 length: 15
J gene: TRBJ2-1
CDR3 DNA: TGTGCCAGCAGGAGACTAGCCGGGCCTGGGAATGAGCAGTTCTTC
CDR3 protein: CASRRLAGPGNEQFF

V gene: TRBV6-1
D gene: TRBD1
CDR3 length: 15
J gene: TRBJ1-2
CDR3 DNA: TGTGCCAGCAGCCGAGACCCGACAGGGAACTATGGCTACACCTTC
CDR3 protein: CASSRDPTGNYGYTF

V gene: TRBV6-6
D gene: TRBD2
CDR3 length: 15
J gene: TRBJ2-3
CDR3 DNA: TGTGCCAGCAGTTACTCTGGACTAGCAGGAGATACGCAGTATTTT
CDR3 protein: CASSYSGLAGDTQYF

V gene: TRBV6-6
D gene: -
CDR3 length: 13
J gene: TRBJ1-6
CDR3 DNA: TGTGCCAGCGACGACGGGGGGGACTCACCCCTCCACTTT
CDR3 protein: CASDDGGDSPLHF

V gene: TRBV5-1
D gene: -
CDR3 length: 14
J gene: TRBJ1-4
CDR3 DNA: TGCGCCAGCAGCGCCCCGGGGACAAGCGAAAAACTGTTTTTT
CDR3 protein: CASSAPGTSEKLFF

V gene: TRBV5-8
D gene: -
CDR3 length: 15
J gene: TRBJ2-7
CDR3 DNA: TGTGCCAGCAGCCACGAACAGGTTGTGGGATACGAGCAGTACTTC
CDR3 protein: CASSHEQVVGYEQYF

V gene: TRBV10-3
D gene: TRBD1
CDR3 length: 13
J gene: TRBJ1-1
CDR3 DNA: TGTGCCATCACGGACAGGATGAACACTGAAGCTTTCTTT
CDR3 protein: CAITDRMNTEAFF

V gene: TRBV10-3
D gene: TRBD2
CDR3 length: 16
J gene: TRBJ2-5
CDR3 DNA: TGTGCCATCAGTCCGGGCGGGGGGGCTAGTTTGGAGACCCAGTACTTC
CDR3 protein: CAISPGGGASLETQYF

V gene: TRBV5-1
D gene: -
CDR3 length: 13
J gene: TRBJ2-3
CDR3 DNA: TGCGCCAGCAGCTCAGGAGGGAAGGATACGCAGTATTTT
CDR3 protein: CASSSGGKDTQYF

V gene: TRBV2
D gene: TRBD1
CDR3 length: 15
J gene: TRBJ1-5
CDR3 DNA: TGTGCCAGCAAAGCGACAGGGCATGTAAATCAGCCCCAGCATTTT
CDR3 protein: CASKATGHVNQPQHF

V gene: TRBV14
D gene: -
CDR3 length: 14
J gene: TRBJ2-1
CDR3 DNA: TGTGCCAGCAGCCAAGAGAAGGCGGGAAATGAGCAGTTCTTC
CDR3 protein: CASSQEKAGNEQFF

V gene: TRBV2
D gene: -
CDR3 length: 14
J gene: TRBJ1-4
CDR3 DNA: TGTGCCAGCAGGGGGGACACTTTATTAGAAAAACTGTTTTTT
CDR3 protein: CASRGDTLLEKLFF

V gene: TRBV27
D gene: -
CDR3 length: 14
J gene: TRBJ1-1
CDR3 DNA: TGTGCCAGCAGTTTATGGGGAGGGGGCACTGAAGCTTTCTTT
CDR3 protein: CASSLWGGGTEAFF

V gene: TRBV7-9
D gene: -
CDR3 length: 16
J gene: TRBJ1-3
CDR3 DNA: TGTGCCAGCAGCTTTCGGGTCCACGACTCTGGAAACACCATATATTTT
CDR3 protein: CASSFRVHDSGNTIYF

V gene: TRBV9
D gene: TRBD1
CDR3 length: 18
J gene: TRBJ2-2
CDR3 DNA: TGTGCCAGCAGCGTAGTAGGACGACAGGGGGCGAACACCGGGGAGCTGTTTTTT
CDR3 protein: CASSVVGRQGANTGELFF

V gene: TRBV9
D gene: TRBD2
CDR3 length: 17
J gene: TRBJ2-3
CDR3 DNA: TGTGCCAGCAGCCCATGGACTAGCGGGGGGGCTATAGATACGCAGTATTTT
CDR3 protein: CASSPWTSGGAIDTQYF

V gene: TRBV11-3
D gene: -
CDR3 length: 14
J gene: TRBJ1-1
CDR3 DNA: TGTGCCAGCAGCTTAGGGGGCGCGAACACTGAAGCTTTCTTT
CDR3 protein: CASSLGGANTEAFF

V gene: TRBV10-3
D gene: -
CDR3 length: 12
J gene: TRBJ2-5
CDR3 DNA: TGTGCCATCAGCACTGAGAGGGAGACCCAGTACTTC
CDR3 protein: CAISTERETQYF

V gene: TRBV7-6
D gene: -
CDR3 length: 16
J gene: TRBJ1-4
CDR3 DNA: TGTGCCAGCAGCTTAGGCTGGGGGTTGGAGGGTGAAAAACTGTTTTTT
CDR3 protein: CASSLGWGLEGEKLFF

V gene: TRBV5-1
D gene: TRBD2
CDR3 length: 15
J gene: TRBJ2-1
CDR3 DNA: TGCGCCAGCAGCCCGGGACTAGCGGGGTTGAATGAGCAGTTCTTC
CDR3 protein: CASSPGLAGLNEQFF

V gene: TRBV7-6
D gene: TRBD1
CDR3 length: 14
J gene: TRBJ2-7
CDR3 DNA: TGTGCCAGCAGCTACGGGACAGGGCCCTCGGAGCAGTACTTC
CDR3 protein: CASSYGTGPSEQYF

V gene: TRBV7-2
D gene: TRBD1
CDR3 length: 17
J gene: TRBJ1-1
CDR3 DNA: TGTGCCAGCAGCTTCGCCGGGACAGGGAGCATGGACACTGAAGCTTTCTTT
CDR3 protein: CASSFAGTGSMDTEAFF

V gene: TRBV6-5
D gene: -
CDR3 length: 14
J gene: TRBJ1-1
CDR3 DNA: TGTGCCAGCAGTTCCGTGACAGGAGACACTGAAGCTTTCTTT
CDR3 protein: CASSSVTGDTEAFF

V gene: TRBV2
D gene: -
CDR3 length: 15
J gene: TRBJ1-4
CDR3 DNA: TGTGCCAGCAGCAAGAGACGGGTAACTAATGAAAAACTGTTTTTT
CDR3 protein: CASSKRRVTNEKLFF

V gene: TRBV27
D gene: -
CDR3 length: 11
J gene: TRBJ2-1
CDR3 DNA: TGTGCCAGCAGTCACTACAATGAGCAGTTCTTC
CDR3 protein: CASSHYNEQFF

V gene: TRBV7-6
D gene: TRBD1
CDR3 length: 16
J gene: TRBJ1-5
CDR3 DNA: TGTGCCAGCAGCTTGGGACAGACCTCTAGCAATCAGCCCCAGCATTTT
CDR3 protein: CASSLGQTSSNQPQHF

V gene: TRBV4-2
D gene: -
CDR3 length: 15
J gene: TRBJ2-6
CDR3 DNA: TGTGCCAGCAGCCAAGGTGTCGGTGGGGCCAACGTCCTGACTTTC
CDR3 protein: CASSQGVGGANVLTF

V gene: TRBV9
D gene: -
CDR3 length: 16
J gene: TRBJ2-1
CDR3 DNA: TGTGCCAGCAGCACCTCTTTGCGGGGTTATTACAATGAGCAGTTCTTC
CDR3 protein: CASSTSLRGYYNEQFF

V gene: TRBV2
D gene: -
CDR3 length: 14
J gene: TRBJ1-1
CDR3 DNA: TGTGCCAGCAGTAGGGAGCGTTTGAACACTGAAGCTTTCTTT
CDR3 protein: CASSRERLNTEAFF

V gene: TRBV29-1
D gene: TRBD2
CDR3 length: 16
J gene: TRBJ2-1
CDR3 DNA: TGCAGCGTTGAAGGGGTTAGCGGGGGGGCCAATAATGAGCAGTTCTTC
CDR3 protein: CSVEGVSGGANNEQFF

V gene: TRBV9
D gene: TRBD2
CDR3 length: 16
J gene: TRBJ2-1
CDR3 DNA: TGTGCCAGCAGCGCGACCGGGACTAGCCCGAGGAATGAGCAGTTCTTC
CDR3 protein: CASSATGTSPRNEQFF

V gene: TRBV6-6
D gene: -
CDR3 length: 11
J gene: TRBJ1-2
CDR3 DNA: TGTGCCAGCAGCATGGCTTATGGCTACACCTTC
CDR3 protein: CASSMAYGYTF

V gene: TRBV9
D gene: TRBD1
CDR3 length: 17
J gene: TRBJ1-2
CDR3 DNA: TGTGCCAGCAGCGCTCCGGGACAGGGGACCTCAGGGTATGGCTACACCTTC
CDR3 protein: CASSAPGQGTSGYGYTF

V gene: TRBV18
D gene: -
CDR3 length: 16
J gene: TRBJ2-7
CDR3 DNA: TGTGCCGGCTCACAAACACAGGAGAGTCCCGACTACGAGCAGTACTTC
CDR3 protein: CAGSQTQESPDYEQYF

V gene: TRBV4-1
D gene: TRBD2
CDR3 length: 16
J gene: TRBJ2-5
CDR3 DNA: TGCGCCAGCAGCCTAACTAGCGGGGGGGCCCAAGAGACCCAGTACTTC
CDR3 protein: CASSLTSGGAQETQYF

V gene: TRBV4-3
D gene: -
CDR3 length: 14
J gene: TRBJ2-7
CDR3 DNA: TGCGCCAGCAGCCAGCAGACTGGAACCTACGAGCAGTACTTC
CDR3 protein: CASSQQTGTYEQYF

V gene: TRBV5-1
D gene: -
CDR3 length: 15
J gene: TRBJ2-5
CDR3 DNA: TGCGCCAGCAGCCCCTCCGGGTTTGCACAAGAGACCCAGTACTTC
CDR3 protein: CASSPSGFAQETQYF